A selection of T cell receptor beta chains follows, all from one sample in a study of blood T cell repertoires in COVID-19. Sequencing used immunoSEQ multiplex PCR; TCRdb keeps in-frame clones, though not all of them. The sample yields approximately 350,000 clones, around 91% seen once. Sequencing used PBMCs or T cells enriched from blood (not recorded which). These TCRs come from a young man who had recovered from COVID-19. Each CDR3 is given with its conserved first and last residue. A D gene is named only where the DNA matches it firmly. The listing skips clone size in some rows; elsewhere it reads once, few, many or a size class.

D gene,J gene,clone size,V gene,CDR3 protein,CDR3 DNA
NA,TRBJ2-3,NA,TRBV6-6,CASSSEGRWVPDTQYF,TGTGCCAGCAGTTCGGAGGGGAGGTGGGTGCCAGATACGCAGTATTTT
TRBD1,TRBJ2-1,NA,TRBV9,CASSADRVFSRGQFF,TGTGCCAGCAGCGCGGACAGGGTGTTTTCGAGGGGGCAGTTCTTC
NA,TRBJ1-6,NA,TRBV2,CASSAGALLYLHF,TGTGCCAGCAGTGCAGGGGCCCTACTGTACCTCCACTTT
NA,TRBJ2-3,NA,TRBV12-5,CASGVGTSRVRNTQYF,TGTGCTAGTGGTGTGGGGACAAGTCGTGTCAGGAATACGCAGTATTTT
TRBD1,TRBJ1-2,NA,TRBV7-8,CASSLGPGQLSSNYGYTF,TGTGCCAGCAGCTTAGGTCCGGGACAGCTTTCGTCTAACTATGGCTACACCTTC
NA,TRBJ2-6,once,TRBV4-3,CASSQDRWASGANVLTF,TGCGCCAGCAGCCAAGACCGGTGGGCCTCTGGGGCCAACGTCCTGACTTTC
NA,TRBJ1-2,NA,TRBV6-1,CASSEAGRQLGYTF,TGTGCCAGCAGTGAAGCGGGGCGGCAGCTGGGCTACACCTTC
NA,TRBJ2-3,NA,TRBV24-1,CATSPSSSTDTQYF,TGTGCCACCAGTCCCTCCTCTAGCACAGATACGCAGTATTTT
NA,TRBJ1-2,NA,TRBV11-2,CASTLDREGGYTF,TGTGCCAGCACCCTGGACCGGGAGGGTGGCTACACCTTC
NA,TRBJ1-4,few,TRBV15,CATRRTLNEKLFF,TGTGCCACCCGGAGGACCCTTAATGAAAAACTGTTTTTT
NA,TRBJ2-2,NA,TRBV19,CASGGGAGELFF,TGTGCCAGTGGCGGGGGCGCCGGGGAGCTGTTTTTT
NA,TRBJ1-2,NA,TRBV10-2,CASSASTVYYGYTF,TGCGCCAGCAGTGCCTCGACAGTTTACTATGGCTACACCTTC
NA,TRBJ1-4,many,TRBV5-6,CASNQVAGAKGNEKLFF,TGTGCCAGCAACCAAGTGGCAGGGGCCAAGGGTAATGAAAAACTGTTTTTT
NA,TRBJ2-2,NA,TRBV19,CASSIGARPTGELFF,TGTGCCAGTAGCATAGGGGCCCGCCCAACCGGGGAGCTGTTTTTT
NA,TRBJ2-1,once,TRBV9,CASSGPGDRNTNEQFF,TGTGCCAGCAGCGGACCGGGGGATCGAAACACCAATGAGCAGTTCTTC
TRBD1,TRBJ1-1,NA,TRBV5-5,CASSATGRRTEAFF,TGTGCCAGCAGCGCGACAGGGAGAAGAACTGAAGCTTTCTTT
NA,TRBJ2-2,once,TRBV4-2,CASSLGTGTIYAGELFF,TGTGCCAGCAGCCTGGGTACCGGGACAATTTATGCCGGGGAGCTGTTTTTT
NA,TRBJ1-2,once,TRBV29-1,CSVLVNYGYTF,TGCAGCGTTCTTGTTAACTATGGCTACACCTTC
NA,TRBJ2-5,NA,TRBV2,CASSARQSPQETQYF,TGTGCCAGCAGTGCCCGACAGAGCCCCCAAGAGACCCAGTACTTC
NA,TRBJ1-3,NA,TRBV28,CASSAYSFASGNTIYF,TGTGCCAGCAGTGCTTATAGTTTTGCATCTGGAAACACCATATATTTT
NA,TRBJ1-2,NA,TRBV29-1,CSVEEQGGGYGYTF,TGCAGCGTTGAAGAGCAGGGAGGAGGCTATGGCTACACCTTC
TRBD2,TRBJ2-5,NA,TRBV2,CASRLAGLVGETQYF,TGTGCCAGTAGGCTAGCGGGGTTGGTGGGGGAGACCCAGTACTTC
TRBD1,TRBJ2-7,NA,TRBV6-4,CASSASPGQGEQYF,TGTGCCAGCAGTGCCTCCCCTGGACAGGGCGAGCAGTACTTC
TRBD1,TRBJ2-7,NA,TRBV5-4,CASSFRTGSSYEQYF,TGTGCCAGCAGCTTTAGGACAGGGAGCTCCTACGAGCAGTACTTC
TRBD1,TRBJ2-5,NA,TRBV28,CASTTSRQGTYQETQYF,TGTGCCAGCACCACAAGCCGACAGGGAACGTACCAAGAGACCCAGTACTTC
TRBD1,TRBJ2-7,NA,TRBV19,CASSIGTGSYEQYF,TGTGCCAGTAGTATTGGGACAGGGTCCTACGAGCAGTACTTC
NA,TRBJ1-2,NA,TRBV28,CASSLPGTPEVYGYTF,TGTGCCAGCAGTCTGCCCGGGACACCCGAGGTCTATGGCTACACCTTC
TRBD1,TRBJ1-2,NA,TRBV5-6,CASSLVGRDRAYGYTF,TGTGCCAGCAGCTTGGTCGGCCGGGACAGGGCTTATGGCTACACCTTC
TRBD2,TRBJ2-3,NA,TRBV4-3,CASSQEPLAGGPYTQYF,TGCGCCAGCAGCCAAGAACCCCTAGCGGGAGGACCTTATACGCAGTATTTT
NA,TRBJ2-3,NA,TRBV12-3/TRBV12-4,CASSSRGDTQYF,TGTGCCAGCAGCTCCCGGGGGGATACGCAGTATTTT
NA,TRBJ2-6,NA,TRBV28,CASSLGSGIGGANVLTF,TGTGCCAGCAGTTTAGGCTCGGGAATAGGTGGGGCCAACGTCCTGACTTTC
NA,TRBJ2-1,NA,TRBV28,CASLGLGQGAYNEQFF,TGTGCCAGCCTGGGTTTGGGTCAGGGCGCTTACAATGAGCAGTTCTTC
NA,TRBJ2-1,NA,TRBV5-1,CASSLTGGYNEQFF,TGCGCCAGCAGCTTAACCGGGGGATACAATGAGCAGTTCTTC
TRBD2,TRBJ2-2,NA,TRBV7-9,CASSPAGVAGGPGTGELFF,TGTGCCAGCAGCCCCGCTGGGGTAGCGGGAGGGCCGGGCACCGGGGAGCTGTTTTTT
NA,TRBJ1-5,NA,TRBV6-5,CASSYSAGDAQPQHF,TGTGCCAGCAGTTACTCTGCAGGGGACGCTCAGCCCCAGCATTTT
NA,TRBJ1-3,NA,TRBV3-1/TRBV3-2,CASSRPLGHFSGNTIYF,TGTGCCAGCAGCCGACCTCTGGGACATTTCTCTGGAAACACCATATATTTT
TRBD2,TRBJ2-7,NA,TRBV5-4,CASNPAGGRSYEQYF,TGTGCCAGCAACCCGGCCGGCGGGAGGTCCTACGAGCAGTACTTC
TRBD1,TRBJ1-2,NA,TRBV13,CASSARTGGIFGYTF,TGTGCCAGCAGCGCGCGGACAGGGGGGATTTTTGGCTACACCTTC
NA,TRBJ2-2,NA,TRBV7-9,CASSPSFNTGELFF,TGTGCCAGCAGCCCTTCGTTTAACACCGGGGAGCTGTTTTTT
NA,TRBJ1-3,NA,TRBV12-3/TRBV12-4,CASSFSSTIYF,TGTGCCAGCAGTTTTTCCAGCACCATATATTTT
TRBD1,TRBJ1-6,NA,TRBV9,CASSVGTGGSYNSPLHF,TGTGCCAGCAGCGTAGGCACAGGGGGGTCCTATAATTCACCCCTCCACTTT